This T cell receptor beta chain appears in the sequencing data of a study of T cell responses to AZD1222 COVID-19 vaccine. Second doses that came at about 4 or about 12 weeks were put together. This clone was recorded once. The antigen is unknown. Produced via immunoSEQ multiplex PCR; TCRdb's table is partial and in-frame only. Of more than 150,000 clones detected, 85% to 95% appear once; the ten largest clones hold 1.5% to 2%. Overall study findings and caveats: Donors, mostly white British, included more females; clonal diversity was possibly underestimated. Among AZD1222 vaccinees, only 5 to 7 were seropositive at baseline.

The germline V gene encodes CDR1 LGHNA and CDR2 YSLEER. The CDR3 loop spans 14 amino acids. Trimming cost V 4 bases and J 6 bases, with 15 bases left between them. The input for sequencing was peripheral blood, taken 28 days after the second AZD1222 dose. This TCR derives from an adult who received the AZD1222 COVID-19 vaccine. The chain is built from TRBV4-3 and TRBJ1-1; D unresolved. CDR3 coding DNA: TGCGCCAGCAGCCCCTCGAGTGGGAAGTCTGAAGCTTTCTTT. Residues: CASSPSSGKSEAFF.